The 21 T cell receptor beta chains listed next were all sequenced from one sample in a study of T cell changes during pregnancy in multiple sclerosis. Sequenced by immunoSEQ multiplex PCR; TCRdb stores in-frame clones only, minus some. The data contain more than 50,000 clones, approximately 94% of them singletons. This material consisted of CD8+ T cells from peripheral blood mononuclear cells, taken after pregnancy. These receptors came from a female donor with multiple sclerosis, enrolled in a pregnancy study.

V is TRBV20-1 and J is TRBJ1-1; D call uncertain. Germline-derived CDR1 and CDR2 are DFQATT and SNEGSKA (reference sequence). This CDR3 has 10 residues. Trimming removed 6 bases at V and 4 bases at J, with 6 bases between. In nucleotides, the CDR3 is TGCAGTGCCGGGAGCACTGAAGCTTTCTTT. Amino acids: CSAGSTEAFF.

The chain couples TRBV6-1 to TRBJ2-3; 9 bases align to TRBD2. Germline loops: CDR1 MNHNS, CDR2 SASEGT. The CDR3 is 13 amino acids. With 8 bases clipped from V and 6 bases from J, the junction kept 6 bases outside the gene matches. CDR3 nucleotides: TGTGCCAGCTTAGCGGGAGACGCCGATACGCAGTATTTT. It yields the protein CASLAGDADTQYF.

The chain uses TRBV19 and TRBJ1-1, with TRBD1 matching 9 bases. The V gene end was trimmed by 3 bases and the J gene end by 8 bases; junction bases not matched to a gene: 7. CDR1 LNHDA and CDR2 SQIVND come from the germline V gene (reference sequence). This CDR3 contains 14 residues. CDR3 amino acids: CASSIWTGDSEAFF. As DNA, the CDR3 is TGTGCCAGTAGTATTTGGACAGGGGATTCAGAAGCTTTCTTT.

The CDR3 sequence is CASSAAQGSSYNEQFF. For the CDR3, the DNA is TGTGCCAGCAGCGCGGCCCAGGGCAGCTCCTACAATGAGCAGTTCTTC. The V and J genes are TRBV9 and TRBJ2-1; TRBD1 might be the D (5 bases). The CDR3 consists of 16 residues. V lost 3 bases and J 0 bases, leaving 13 bases between the germline ends. Looked up from germline, CDR1 is SGDLS and CDR2 is YYNGEE. Combining the CDR3 with reference TRBV9 and TRBJ2-1 gives the whole variable domain DSGVTQTPKHLITATGQRVTLRCSPRSGDLSVYWYQQSLDQGLQFLIQYYNGEERAKGNILERFSAQQFPDLHSELNLSSLELGDSALYFCASSAAQGSSYNEQFFGPGTRLTVL.

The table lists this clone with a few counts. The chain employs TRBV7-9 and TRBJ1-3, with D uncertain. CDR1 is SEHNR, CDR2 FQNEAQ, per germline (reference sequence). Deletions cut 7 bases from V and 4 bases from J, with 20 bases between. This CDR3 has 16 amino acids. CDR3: CASTLGRENGGNTIYF. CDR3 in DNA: TGTGCCAGCACCCTCGGACGGGAGAACGGGGGAAACACCATATATTTT. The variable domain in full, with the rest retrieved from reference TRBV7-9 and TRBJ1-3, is DTGVSQNPRHKITKRGQNVTFRCDPISEHNRLYWYRQTLGQGPEFLTYFQNEAQLEKSRLLSDRFSAERPKGSFSTLEIQRTEQGDSAMYLCASTLGRENGGNTIYFGEGSWLTVV.

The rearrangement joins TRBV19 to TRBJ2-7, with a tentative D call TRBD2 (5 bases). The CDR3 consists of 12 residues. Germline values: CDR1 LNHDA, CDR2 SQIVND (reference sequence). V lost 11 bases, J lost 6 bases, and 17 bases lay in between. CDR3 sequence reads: CAANGGGGEQYF. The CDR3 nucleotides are TGTGCCGCCAACGGCGGAGGTGGCGAGCAGTACTTC.

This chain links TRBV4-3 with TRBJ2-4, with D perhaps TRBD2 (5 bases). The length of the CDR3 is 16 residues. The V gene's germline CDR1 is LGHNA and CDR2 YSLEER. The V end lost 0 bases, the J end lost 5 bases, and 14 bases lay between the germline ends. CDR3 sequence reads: CASSQDAGPPENIQYF. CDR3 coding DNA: TGCGCCAGCAGCCAAGATGCGGGCCCCCCAGAAAACATTCAGTACTTC.

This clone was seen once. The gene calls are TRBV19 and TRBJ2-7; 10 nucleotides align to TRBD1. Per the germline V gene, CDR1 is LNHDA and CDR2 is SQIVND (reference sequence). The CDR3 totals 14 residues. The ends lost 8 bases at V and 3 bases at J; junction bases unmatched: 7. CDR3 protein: CASADGQGGYEQYF. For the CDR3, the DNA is TGTGCCAGTGCCGATGGACAGGGGGGCTACGAGCAGTACTTC.

CDR3 bases: TGTGCCAGCAGTGATCCTCTAGGGGAGGCTGGAAACACCATATATTTT. As protein: CASSDPLGEAGNTIYF. The chain combines TRBV2 with TRBJ1-3, with D possibly matching TRBD1 (5 bases). This CDR3 is built from 16 residues. The ends were cut back, 3 bases at V and 2 bases at J, with 14 bases in the middle. Germline-derived CDR1 and CDR2 are SNHLY and FYNNEI.

CDR3 nucleotide sequence: TGTGCCACCAGCAAGGGGGCCGAGCAGTACTTC. Encoded protein: CATSKGAEQYF. The V call is TRBV15, the J call TRBJ2-7, with 7 bases aligning to TRBD1. Germline V gives CDR1 LNHNV, CDR2 YYDKDF (reference sequence). V shed 4 bases and J 6 bases; nucleotides not matched to a gene: 0. This CDR3 has 11 residues.

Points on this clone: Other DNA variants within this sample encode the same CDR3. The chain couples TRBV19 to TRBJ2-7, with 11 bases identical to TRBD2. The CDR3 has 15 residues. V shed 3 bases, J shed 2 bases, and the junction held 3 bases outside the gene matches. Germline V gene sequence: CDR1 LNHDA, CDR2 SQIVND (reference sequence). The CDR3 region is CASSIGTSGTYEQYF. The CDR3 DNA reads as TGTGCCAGTAGTATCGGGACTAGCGGAACCTACGAGCAGTACTTC.

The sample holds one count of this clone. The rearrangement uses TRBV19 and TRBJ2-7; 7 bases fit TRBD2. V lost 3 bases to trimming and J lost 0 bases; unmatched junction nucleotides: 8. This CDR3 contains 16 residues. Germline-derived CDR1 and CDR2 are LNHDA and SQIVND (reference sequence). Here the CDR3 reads CASSIKASGYSYEQYF. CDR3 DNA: TGTGCCAGTAGTATTAAGGCTAGCGGATACTCCTACGAGCAGTACTTC. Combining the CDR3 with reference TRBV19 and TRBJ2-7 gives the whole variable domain DGGITQSPKYLFRKEGQNVTLSCEQNLNHDAMYWYRQDPGQGLRLIYYSQIVNDFQKGDIAEGYSVSREKKESFPLTVTSAQKNPTAFYLCASSIKASGYSYEQYFGPGTRLTVT.

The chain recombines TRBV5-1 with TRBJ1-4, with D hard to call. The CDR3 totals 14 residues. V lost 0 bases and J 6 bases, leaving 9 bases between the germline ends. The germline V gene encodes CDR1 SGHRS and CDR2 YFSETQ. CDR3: CASSLGGVHEKLFF. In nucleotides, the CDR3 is TGCGCCAGCAGCTTGGGCGGGGTACATGAAAAACTGTTTTTT.

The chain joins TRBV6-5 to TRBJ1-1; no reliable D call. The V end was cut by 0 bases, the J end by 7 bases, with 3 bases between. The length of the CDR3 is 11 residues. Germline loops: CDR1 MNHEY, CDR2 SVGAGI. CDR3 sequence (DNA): TGTGCCAGCAGTTACTCTCTTGAAGCTTTCTTT. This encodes CASSYSLEAFF.

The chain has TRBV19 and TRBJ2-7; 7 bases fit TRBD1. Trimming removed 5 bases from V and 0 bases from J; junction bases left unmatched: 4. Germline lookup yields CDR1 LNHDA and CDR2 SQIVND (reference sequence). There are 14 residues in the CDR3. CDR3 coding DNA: TGTGCCAGTAGTTTTGCAGGGGGCTCCTACGAGCAGTACTTC. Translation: CASSFAGGSYEQYF.

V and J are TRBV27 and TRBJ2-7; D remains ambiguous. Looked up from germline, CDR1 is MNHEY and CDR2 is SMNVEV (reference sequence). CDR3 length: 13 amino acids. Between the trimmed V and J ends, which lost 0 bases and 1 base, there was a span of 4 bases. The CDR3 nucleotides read TGTGCCAGCAGTTTATCCCTTTCCTACGAGCAGTACTTC. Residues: CASSLSLSYEQYF.

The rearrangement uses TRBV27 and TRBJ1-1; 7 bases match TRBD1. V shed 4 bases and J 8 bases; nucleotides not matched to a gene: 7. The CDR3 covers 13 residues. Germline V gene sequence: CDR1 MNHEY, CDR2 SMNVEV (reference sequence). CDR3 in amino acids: CASSSRQGREAFF. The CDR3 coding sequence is TGTGCCAGCAGTTCTCGACAGGGAAGAGAAGCTTTCTTT.

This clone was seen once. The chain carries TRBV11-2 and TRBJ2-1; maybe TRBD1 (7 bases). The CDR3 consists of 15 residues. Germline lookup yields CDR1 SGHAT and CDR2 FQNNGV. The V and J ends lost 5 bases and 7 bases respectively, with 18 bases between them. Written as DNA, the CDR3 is TGTGCCAGCAGCCAGGGGGGTTCGGGGGAGAATGAGCAGTTCTTC. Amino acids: CASSQGGSGENEQFF.

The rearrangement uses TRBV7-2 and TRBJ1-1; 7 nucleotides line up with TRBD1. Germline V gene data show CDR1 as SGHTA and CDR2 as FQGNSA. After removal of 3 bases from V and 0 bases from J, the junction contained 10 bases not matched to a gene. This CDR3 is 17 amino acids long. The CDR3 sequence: CASSLPQGEHMNTEAFF. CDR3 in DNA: TGTGCCAGCAGCTTGCCGCAGGGGGAACACATGAACACTGAAGCTTTCTTT.

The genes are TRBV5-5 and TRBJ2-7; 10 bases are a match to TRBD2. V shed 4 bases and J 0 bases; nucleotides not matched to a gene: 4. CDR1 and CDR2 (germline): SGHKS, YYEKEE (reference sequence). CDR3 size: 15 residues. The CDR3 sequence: CASSQASGSSYEQYF. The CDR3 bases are TGTGCCAGCAGCCAAGCTAGCGGGAGCTCCTACGAGCAGTACTTC. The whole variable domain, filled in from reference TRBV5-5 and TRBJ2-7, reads DAGVTQSPTHLIKTRGQQVTLRCSPISGHKSVSWYQQVLGQGPQFIFQYYEKEERGRGNFPDRFSARQFPNYSSELNVNALLLGDSALYLCASSQASGSSYEQYFGPGTRLTVT.

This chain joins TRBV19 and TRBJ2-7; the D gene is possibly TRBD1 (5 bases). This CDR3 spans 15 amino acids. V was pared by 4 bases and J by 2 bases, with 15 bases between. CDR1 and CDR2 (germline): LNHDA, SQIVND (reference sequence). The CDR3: CASSSGLGLAYEQYF. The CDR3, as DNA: TGTGCCAGTAGTAGTGGGTTGGGGCTCGCCTACGAGCAGTACTTC.